The TCR beta chain described here comes from a study of beta chain features in type 1 diabetes. Points from the study as a whole: Resolution of whether HLA type affects TCRB rearrangement was not achieved here.

Regarding this clone: Antigen: not known.

CD4+ naive, central memory, regulatory and stem cell-like memory subsets were isolated by sorting on CD45RO/CCR7/CD25/CD127/CD95/CD27. Sorted populations were all over 95% pure. Sequenced material consisted of expressed TCRB transcripts (all of the isolated RNA was reverse transcribed). Sequenced by immunoSEQ multiplex PCR; TCRdb stores in-frame clones only, minus some. Here the sample spans about 340,000 clones, less than 9.5% being singletons. The origin of this receptor is a woman aged 18-29 years in good health. Sequencing used central memory CD4+ T cells from blood.

CDR3 region: CASSLQGSAETQYF. The CDR3 DNA follows: TGTGCCAGCAGCCTGCAGGGGTCGGCGGAGACCCAGTACTTC. This chain uses TRBV4-2 with TRBJ2-5; D may be TRBD1 (6 bases). V was trimmed by 4 bases and J by 5 bases, leaving 14 bases between them. CDR1 is LGHNA and CDR2 is YNFKEQ in the germline V gene. The CDR3 runs 14 residues.